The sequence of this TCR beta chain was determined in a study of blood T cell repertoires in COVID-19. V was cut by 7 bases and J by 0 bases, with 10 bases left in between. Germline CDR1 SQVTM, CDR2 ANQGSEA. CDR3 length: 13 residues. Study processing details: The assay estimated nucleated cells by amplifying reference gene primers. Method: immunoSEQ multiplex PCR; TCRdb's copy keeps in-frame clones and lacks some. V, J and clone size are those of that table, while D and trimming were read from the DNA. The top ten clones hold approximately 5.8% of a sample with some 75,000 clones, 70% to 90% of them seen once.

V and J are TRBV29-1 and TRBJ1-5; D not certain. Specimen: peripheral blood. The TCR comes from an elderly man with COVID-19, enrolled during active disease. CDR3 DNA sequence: TGCAGCGCTAGCAAAAATAGCAATCAGCCCCAGCATTTT. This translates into CSASKNSNQPQHF. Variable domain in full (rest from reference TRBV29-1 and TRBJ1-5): SAVISQKPSRDICQRGTSLTIQCQVDSQVTMMFWYRQQPGQSLTLIATANQGSEATYESGFVIDKFPISRPNLTFSTLTVSNMSPEDSSIYLCSASKNSNQPQHFGDGTRLSIL.